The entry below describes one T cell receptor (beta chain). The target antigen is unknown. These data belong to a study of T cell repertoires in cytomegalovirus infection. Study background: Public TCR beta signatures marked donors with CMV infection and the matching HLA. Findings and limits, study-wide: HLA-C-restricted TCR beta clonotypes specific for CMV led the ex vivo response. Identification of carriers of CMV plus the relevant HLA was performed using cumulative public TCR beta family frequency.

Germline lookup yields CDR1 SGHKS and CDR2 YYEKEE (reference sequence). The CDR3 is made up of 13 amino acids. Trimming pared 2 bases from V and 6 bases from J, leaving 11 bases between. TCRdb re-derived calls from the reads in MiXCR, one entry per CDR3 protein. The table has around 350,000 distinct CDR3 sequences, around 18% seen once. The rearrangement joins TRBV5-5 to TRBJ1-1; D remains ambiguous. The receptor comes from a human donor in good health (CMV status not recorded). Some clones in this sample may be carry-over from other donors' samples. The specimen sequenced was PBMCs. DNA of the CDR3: TGTGCCAGCAGCTTTGAGGGTTGGGCTGAAGCTTTCTTT. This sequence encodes CASSFEGWAEAFF. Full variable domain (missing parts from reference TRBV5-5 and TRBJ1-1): DAGVTQSPTHLIKTRGQQVTLRCSPISGHKSVSWYQQVLGQGPQFIFQYYEKEERGRGNFPDRFSARQFPNYSSELNVNALLLGDSALYLCASSFEGWAEAFFGQGTRLTVV.